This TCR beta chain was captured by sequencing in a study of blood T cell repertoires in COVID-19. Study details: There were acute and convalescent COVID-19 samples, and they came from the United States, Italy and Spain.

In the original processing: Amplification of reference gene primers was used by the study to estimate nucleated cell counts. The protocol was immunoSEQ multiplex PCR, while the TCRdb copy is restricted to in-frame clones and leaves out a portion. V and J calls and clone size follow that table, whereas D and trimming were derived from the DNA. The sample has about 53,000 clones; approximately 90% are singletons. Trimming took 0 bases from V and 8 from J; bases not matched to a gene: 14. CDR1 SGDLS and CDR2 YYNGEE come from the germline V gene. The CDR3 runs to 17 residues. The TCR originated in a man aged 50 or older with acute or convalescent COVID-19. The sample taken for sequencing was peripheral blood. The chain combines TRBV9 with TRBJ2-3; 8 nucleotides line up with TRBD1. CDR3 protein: CASSVEGSRTGFGTQYF. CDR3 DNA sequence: TGTGCCAGCAGCGTAGAAGGGAGCAGGACAGGGTTCGGTACGCAGTATTTT.